A single sample is the source of the 19 T cell receptor beta chains below, sequenced in a study of blood T cells in healthy people across ages (dated by TCRdb to about 2015). Libraries came from 5' RACE. Sequenced using an Illumina HiSeq 2500. The second PCR ran for roughly 7 to 11 cycles and used a J-beta primer mix along with a sample-barcoded 5' primer. The public sequencing data were trimmed at Q25 with fastp and processed into clonotypes with MiXCR by TCRdb, which kept only in-frame beta chains. Duplicate CDR3 protein sequences are folded into a single record with the most common DNA and genes. Present in this sample are about 640,000 distinct CDR3 sequences, 58% of which were seen just once. The ten largest clonotypes hold over 30% of the sample. Sequencing was performed on blood. The receptors here all came from a man aged 55-75 years in good health.

The genes are TRBV7-9 and TRBJ2-6; D perhaps matches TRBD2 (6 bases). This CDR3 comprises 15 residues. Germline V gene data show CDR1 as SEHNR and CDR2 as FQNEAQ (reference sequence). Trimming took 2 bases from V and 4 from J, leaving 9 bases between them. The CDR3 region is CASSLSLAGANVLTF. Written as DNA, the CDR3 is TGTGCCAGCAGCTTAAGCCTAGCGGGGGCCAACGTCCTGACTTTC. Full variable domain (missing parts from reference TRBV7-9 and TRBJ2-6): DTGVSQNPRHKITKRGQNVTFRCDPISEHNRLYWYRQTLGQGPEFLTYFQNEAQLEKSRLLSDRFSAERPKGSFSTLEIQRTEQGDSAMYLCASSLSLAGANVLTFGAGSRLTVL.

This sequence joins TRBV14 and TRBJ2-1, with 10 bases aligning to TRBD2. The V gene's germline CDR1 is SGHDN and CDR2 FVKESK. The CDR3 is made up of 12 amino acids. V trimming: 4 bases; J trimming: 12 bases; junction bases outside the gene matches: 3. CDR3 sequence reads: CASSRLAGGQFF. Here the CDR3 DNA reads TGTGCCAGCAGCCGGTTAGCGGGGGGGCAGTTCTTC. Supplemented by reference TRBV14 and TRBJ2-1, the full variable domain reads EAGVTQFPSHSVIEKGQTVTLRCDPISGHDNLYWYRRVMGKEIKFLLHFVKESKQDESGMPNNRFLAERTGGTYSTLKVQPAELEDSGVYFCASSRLAGGQFFGPGTRLTVL.

In its sample, this clonotype was seen many times. The gene calls are TRBV6-1 and TRBJ1-5; D not certain. Germline CDR1 MNHNS, CDR2 SASEGT. This CDR3 is built from 16 residues. V lost 7 bases and J 0 bases, leaving 16 bases between the germline ends. CDR3 DNA sequence: TGTGCCAGCACACCGGGCTCGAGTTATAGCAATCAGCCCCAGCATTTT. It yields the protein CASTPGSSYSNQPQHF.

The rearrangement uses TRBV15 and TRBJ2-5; TRBD1 is a possible D gene (6 bases). CDR3 size: 13 residues. CDR1 LNHNV and CDR2 YYDKDF come from the germline V gene (reference sequence). The ends were cut back, 5 bases at V and 4 bases at J, with 11 bases in the middle. CDR3 in amino acids: CATSPQGPETQYF. The CDR3, as DNA: TGTGCCACCAGCCCACAGGGCCCAGAGACCCAGTACTTC.

This clonotype has just a few counts. The chain recombines TRBV5-1 with TRBJ2-7, with unresolved D. The CDR3 extends over 13 amino acids. The V and J ends lost 0 bases and 2 bases respectively, with 6 bases between them. Per the germline V gene, CDR1 is SGHRS and CDR2 is YFSETQ. Here the CDR3 reads CASSLEATYEQYF. CDR3 bases: TGCGCCAGCAGCTTGGAGGCCACCTACGAGCAGTACTTC.

This clonotype was detected once. This chain connects TRBV6-5 to TRBJ1-1; D perhaps matches TRBD1 (6 bases). Trimming removed 5 bases at V and 3 bases at J, with 13 bases between. CDR3 size: 14 residues. CDR1 and CDR2 from the germline V gene are MNHEY and SVGAGI. This CDR3 reads CASSLGGWDTEAFF. CDR3 nucleotides: TGTGCCAGCAGTCTAGGGGGATGGGACACTGAAGCTTTCTTT.

The rearrangement joins TRBV11-2 to TRBJ2-5; TRBD1 is a possible D gene (5 bases). Germline V CDR1 and CDR2: SGHAT, FQNNGV. The length of the CDR3 is 15 residues. V was clipped by 5 bases and J by 2 bases, with 15 bases between them. CDR3 sequence reads: CASSLRGQDQETQYF. The CDR3 region has the DNA TGTGCCAGCAGCCTTAGGGGCCAGGATCAAGAGACCCAGTACTTC.

The V gene is TRBV5-1, the J gene TRBJ2-5; 9 nucleotides agree with TRBD2. V dropped 1 base and J dropped 5; count of bases not matched to a gene: 21. The CDR3 has 20 residues. Germline loops: CDR1 SGHRS, CDR2 YFSETQ. As DNA, the CDR3 is TGCGCCAGCAGCTTGTATCGTGTGGCTTTAGCGGGGGCCAGAGGGGAGACCCAGTACTTC. Translated, it gives CASSLYRVALAGARGETQYF.

The table lists this clonotype with a few counts. The chain employs TRBV4-1 and TRBJ1-2, with 7 bases lining up with TRBD1. Losses at the gene ends were 1 base for V and 0 bases for J; bases not matched to a gene: 11. Germline-derived CDR1 and CDR2 are MGHRA and YSYEKL. This CDR3 has 18 residues. CDR3 sequence reads: CASSQVGGRQGSNYGYTF. CDR3 in DNA: TGCGCCAGCAGCCAAGTAGGGGGCCGACAGGGTTCTAACTATGGCTACACCTTC.

This clonotype was counted a few times. The V gene is TRBV7-2, the J gene TRBJ2-3; 14 positions match TRBD2. There are 16 residues in the CDR3. Germline CDR1 SGHTA, CDR2 FQGNSA. V shed 10 bases and J 5 bases; nucleotides not matched to a gene: 11. Here the CDR3 reads CAILTLGLAGGDTQYF. CDR3 DNA sequence: TGTGCCATCCTCACCTTAGGACTAGCGGGGGGAGATACGCAGTATTTT.

Here the CDR3 reads CASSPPGRGQDEQYF. CDR3 nucleotides: TGTGCCAGCTCACCCCCGGGAAGGGGGCAGGACGAGCAGTACTTC. This rearrangement joins TRBV18 to TRBJ2-7; 7 bases match TRBD1. The trim removed 3 bases at V and 5 bases at J, leaving 10 bases unmatched. Germline CDR1 KGHSH, CDR2 LQKENI. The CDR3 sequence is 15 residues long.

This clonotype was observed a few times. The chain carries TRBV29-1 and TRBJ1-4; D uncertain. The CDR3 totals 14 residues. Germline V gives CDR1 SQVTM, CDR2 ANQGSEA. V lost 2 bases to trimming and J lost 0 bases, with 7 bases between them. The DNA of the CDR3 is TGCAGCGTTGAATATCAGGCAACTAATGAAAAACTGTTTTTT. It encodes CSVEYQATNEKLFF. Full variable domain (missing parts from reference TRBV29-1 and TRBJ1-4): SAVISQKPSRDICQRGTSLTIQCQVDSQVTMMFWYRQQPGQSLTLIATANQGSEATYESGFVIDKFPISRPNLTFSTLTVSNMSPEDSSIYLCSVEYQATNEKLFFGSGTQLSVL.

The chain couples TRBV7-2 to TRBJ1-2; no clear D. Germline CDR1 SGHTA, CDR2 FQGNSA. CDR3 size: 17 residues. The V and J ends lost 5 bases and 2 bases respectively, with 21 bases between them. CDR3 coding DNA: TGTGCCAGCAGCCTCAGCGCCCCGACGCTCCTAAACTATGGCTACACCTTC. Protein product: CASSLSAPTLLNYGYTF.

This clonotype was counted between two and nine times. This chain connects TRBV12-3 or TRBV12-4 to TRBJ2-4, with TRBD2 matching over 7 bases. The length of the CDR3 is 15 residues. The trim removed 5 bases at V and 0 bases at J, leaving 4 bases unmatched. The chain's CDR3 is CASSPAGLAKNIQYF. The CDR3 DNA follows: TGTGCCAGCAGTCCAGCGGGACTAGCCAAAAACATTCAGTACTTC.

This clonotype has a count of ten or more. The genes are TRBV5-8 and TRBJ2-1; 8 bases are a match to TRBD2. Per germline, CDR1 SGHTS and CDR2 YDEGEE. V was clipped by 3 bases and J by 10 bases; unmatched bases: 6. There are 13 residues in the CDR3. Written as DNA, the CDR3 is TGTGCCAGCAGCTCCGGACTAGCTCGAGAGCAGTTCTTC. This gives the protein CASSSGLAREQFF.

This sequence joins TRBV7-2 and TRBJ1-1, with D unclear. Trimming shortened V by 0 bases and J by 0 bases, and 5 bases separated the two germline ends. Germline V CDR1 and CDR2: SGHTA, FQGNSA. This CDR3 contains 14 residues. Here the CDR3 DNA reads TGTGCCAGCAGCTTAGCAACAGTGAACACTGAAGCTTTCTTT. It is translated as CASSLATVNTEAFF.

The chain is built from TRBV20-1 and TRBJ1-5; 7 nucleotides align to TRBD1. V was clipped by 3 bases and J by 0 bases; unmatched bases: 5. The germline V gene has CDR1 DFQATT and CDR2 SNEGSKA (reference sequence). The CDR3 runs to 15 residues. CDR3 DNA sequence: TGCAGTGCTAGGGGACAGCCATATAGCAATCAGCCCCAGCATTTT. Protein product: CSARGQPYSNQPQHF.

This clonotype was detected only a few times. V is TRBV6-2 or TRBV6-3 and J is TRBJ2-5, with a tentative D call TRBD2 (5 bases). Trimming removed 8 bases from V and 9 bases from J, with 13 bases in between. The CDR3 extends over 11 amino acids. Germline CDR1 reads MNHEY; CDR2 reads SVGEGT. The CDR3 region is CASSQVGAQYF. CDR3 nucleotide sequence: TGTGCCAGCTCCCAGGTCGGGGCCCAGTACTTC.

J is TRBJ1-6 and V is TRBV9; 7 bases match TRBD1. Germline assignment: CDR1 SGDLS and CDR2 YYNGEE. The CDR3 is 15 amino acids. J was trimmed by 5 bases and V by 0 bases; bases with no gene match: 2. CDR3 residues: CASSVGQGNNSPLHF. CDR3 sequence (DNA): TGTGCCAGCAGCGTAGGACAGGGAAATAATTCACCCCTCCACTTT.